The sample holds a few counts of the clone carrying this T cell receptor (beta chain). One junction end disagrees with the germline gene, perhaps due to a read error. The CDR3 length is 15 residues. The germline V gene encodes CDR1 SSHAT and CDR2 FNYEAQ (reference sequence). Via MiXCR, TCRdb re-called the RT-PCR reads, giving one row per CDR3 protein. The repertoire consists of about 230,000 distinct CDR3 sequences, with less than 15% occurring once and the leading ten covering 11%. The data derive from a study of patients and donors after allogeneic stem cell transplantation. This sequence was found in a human donor who was either an allogeneic HSCT recipient or a stem cell or donor lymphocyte infusion donor (not recorded which). It is not recorded whose cells these are; they may come from a transplant donor. What was sequenced was blood, either unsorted or a sorted T cell fraction (not recorded which). This sequence joins TRBV7-7 and TRBJ2-5; 10 bases fit TRBD2. The CDR3 nucleotides read TGTGCTAGCAGCTTAACTAGCGGGGTGTCAGAGACCCAGTACTTC. Its protein is CASSLTSGVSETQYF.